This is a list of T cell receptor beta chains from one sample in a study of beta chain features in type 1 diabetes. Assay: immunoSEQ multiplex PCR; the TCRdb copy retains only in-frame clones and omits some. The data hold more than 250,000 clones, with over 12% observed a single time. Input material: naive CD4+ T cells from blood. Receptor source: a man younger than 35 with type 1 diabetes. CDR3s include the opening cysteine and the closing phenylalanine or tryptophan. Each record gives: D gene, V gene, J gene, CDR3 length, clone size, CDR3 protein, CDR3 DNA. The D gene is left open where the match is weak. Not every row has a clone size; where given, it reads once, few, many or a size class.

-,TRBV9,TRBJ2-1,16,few,CASSSQTGTPGDEQFF,TGTGCCAGCAGCTCTCAGACCGGGACTCCGGGCGATGAGCAGTTCTTC
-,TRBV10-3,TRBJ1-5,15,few,CAISESPGLGQPQHF,TGTGCCATCAGTGAGTCCCCAGGGTTAGGTCAGCCCCAGCATTTT
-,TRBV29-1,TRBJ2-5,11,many,CSVRLGETQYF,TGCAGCGTGAGACTGGGAGAGACCCAGTACTTC
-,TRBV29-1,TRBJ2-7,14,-,CSVGSVGRSYEQYF,TGCAGCGTTGGGTCGGTTGGTAGATCCTACGAGCAGTACTTC
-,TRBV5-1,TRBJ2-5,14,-,CASSFRTVLETQYF,TGCGCCAGCAGCTTCAGGACAGTCTTGGAGACCCAGTACTTC
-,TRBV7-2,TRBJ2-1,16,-,CASSLARMAAGNEQFF,TGTGCCAGCAGCTTAGCTAGAATGGCGGCGGGCAATGAGCAGTTCTTC
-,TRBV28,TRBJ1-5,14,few,CASWESHRNQPQHF,TGTGCCAGCTGGGAGAGCCATCGCAATCAGCCCCAGCATTTT
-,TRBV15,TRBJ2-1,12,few,CATSSHSKEQFF,TGTGCCACCAGCAGTCATAGCAAGGAGCAGTTCTTC
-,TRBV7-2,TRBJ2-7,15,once,CASSPEPRDSYEQYF,TGTGCCAGCAGCCCAGAACCCAGGGACTCCTACGAGCAGTACTTC
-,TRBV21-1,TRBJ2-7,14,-,CASARVETSYEQYF,TGTGCCAGCGCCCGGGTCGAGACTTCCTACGAGCAGTACTTC
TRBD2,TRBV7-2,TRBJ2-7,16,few,CASSPSGLAGEYEQYF,TGTGCCAGCAGCCCCTCGGGACTAGCGGGAGAATACGAGCAGTACTTC
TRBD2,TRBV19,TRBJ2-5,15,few,CASSISSGTRETQYF,TGTGCCAGTAGTATTTCTAGCGGGACAAGAGAGACCCAGTACTTC
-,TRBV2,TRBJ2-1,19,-,CASSDVGRGRTHHNNEQFF,TGTGCCAGCAGTGATGTGGGGCGGGGTCGGACCCACCATAACAATGAGCAGTTCTTC
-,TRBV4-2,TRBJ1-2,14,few,CASSQDPGTYGYTF,TGTGCCAGCAGCCAAGATCCGGGAACCTATGGCTACACCTTC
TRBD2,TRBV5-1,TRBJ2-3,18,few,CASSSPTASGSNTDTQYF,TGCGCCAGCAGCTCGCCCACGGCTAGCGGGAGTAATACAGATACGCAGTATTTT
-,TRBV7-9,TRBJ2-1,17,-,CASSPSGRGGLYNEQFF,TGTGCCAGCAGCCCTTCCGGTCGCGGGGGCCTATACAATGAGCAGTTCTTC
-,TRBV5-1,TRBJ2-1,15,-,CASSWGLWAGNEQFF,TGCGCCAGCAGCTGGGGACTTTGGGCCGGCAATGAGCAGTTCTTC
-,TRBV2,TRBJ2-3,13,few,CASIRELRDTQYF,TGTGCCAGCATACGGGAGTTGAGAGATACGCAGTATTTT
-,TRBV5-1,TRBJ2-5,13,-,CASSLSFGETQYF,TGCGCCAGCAGCTTGAGTTTCGGAGAGACCCAGTACTTC
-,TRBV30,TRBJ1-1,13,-,CAWSVYGYTEAFF,TGTGCCTGGAGTGTCTACGGGTACACTGAAGCTTTCTTT
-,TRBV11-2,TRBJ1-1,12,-,CASSLGQAEAFF,TGTGCCAGCAGCTTAGGGCAGGCCGAAGCTTTCTTT
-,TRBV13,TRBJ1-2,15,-,CASSLGKTTGYGYTF,TGTGCCAGCAGCTTAGGCAAGACAACCGGCTATGGCTACACCTTC
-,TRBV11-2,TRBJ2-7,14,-,CASSSQVTSYEQYF,TGTGCCAGCAGCTCGCAAGTTACTTCCTACGAGCAGTACTTC
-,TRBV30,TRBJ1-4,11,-,CALERVEKLFF,TGTGCCTTGGAGAGGGTTGAAAAACTGTTTTTT
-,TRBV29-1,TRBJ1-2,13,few,CSVAGLYNYGYTF,TGCAGCGTAGCAGGGTTATACAACTATGGCTACACCTTC
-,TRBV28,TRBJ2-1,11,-,CASSPSLEQFF,TGTGCCAGCAGTCCGAGTTTGGAGCAGTTCTTC
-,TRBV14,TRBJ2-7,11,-,CASSSHYEQYF,TGTGCCAGCAGCTCCCATTACGAGCAGTACTTC
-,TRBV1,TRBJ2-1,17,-,CTSSQEVGLPSYNEQFF,TGCACCAGCAGCCAAGAAGTCGGACTTCCCTCCTACAATGAGCAGTTCTTC
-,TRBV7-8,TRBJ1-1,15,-,CATRRGAGMNTEAFF,TGTGCCACCAGACGGGGGGCCGGCATGAACACTGAAGCTTTCTTT
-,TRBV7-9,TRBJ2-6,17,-,CASSFPVSVAGANVLTF,TGTGCCAGCAGCTTCCCGGTTTCGGTGGCTGGGGCCAACGTCCTGACTTTC
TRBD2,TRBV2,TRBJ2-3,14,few,CASSREGRGDTQYF,TGTGCCAGCTCCCGGGAGGGCCGGGGAGATACGCAGTATTTT
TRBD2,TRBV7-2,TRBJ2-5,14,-,CASSTRLASETQYF,TGTGCCAGCAGCACCCGACTAGCTTCCGAGACCCAGTACTTC
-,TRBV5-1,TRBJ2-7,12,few,CASSLDRDEQYF,TGCGCCAGCAGCTTGGACAGGGACGAGCAGTACTTC
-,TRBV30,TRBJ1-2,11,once,CAWSGGGGYTF,TGTGCCTGGAGTGGAGGTGGTGGCTACACCTTC
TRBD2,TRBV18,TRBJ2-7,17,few,CASSLTFLAGGTYEQYF,TGTGCCAGCTCACTTACTTTCCTAGCGGGAGGTACCTACGAGCAGTACTTC
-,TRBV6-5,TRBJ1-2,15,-,CASSYSGHPTDGYTF,TGTGCCAGCAGTTATTCGGGACACCCGACGGACGGCTACACCTTC
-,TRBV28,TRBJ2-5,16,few,CASSFVGTPTQETQYF,TGTGCCAGCAGTTTTGTGGGGACTCCAACCCAAGAGACCCAGTACTTC
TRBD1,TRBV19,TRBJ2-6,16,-,CASTLRTGAGANVLTF,TGTGCCAGTACCCTAAGGACAGGGGCTGGGGCCAACGTCCTGACTTTC
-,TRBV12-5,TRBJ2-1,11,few,CASGSDNEQFF,TGTGCTAGTGGGTCGGACAATGAGCAGTTCTTC
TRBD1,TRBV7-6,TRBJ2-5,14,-,CASSLGGTAETQYF,TGTGCCAGCAGCTTAGGGGGGACAGCAGAGACCCAGTACTTC
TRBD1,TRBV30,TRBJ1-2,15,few,CAWMGTGDSRSGYTF,TGTGCCTGGATGGGGACAGGGGATTCAAGGTCGGGCTACACCTTC
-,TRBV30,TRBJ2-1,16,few,CAWTGLSSGHYNEQFF,TGTGCCTGGACCGGACTGTCGAGCGGCCACTACAATGAGCAGTTCTTC
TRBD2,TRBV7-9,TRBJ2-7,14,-,CASSLVLAGSEQYF,TGTGCCAGCAGCTTAGTACTAGCGGGGAGCGAGCAGTACTTC
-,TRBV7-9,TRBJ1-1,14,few,CASSPLQGNTEAFF,TGTGCCAGCAGTCCCCTTCAGGGTAATACTGAAGCTTTCTTT
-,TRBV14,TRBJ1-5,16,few,CASSHKKAYSNQPQHF,TGTGCCAGCAGCCACAAGAAAGCTTATAGCAATCAGCCCCAGCATTTT
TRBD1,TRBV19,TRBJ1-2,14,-,CASSKRTGNYGYTF,TGTGCCAGTAGTAAAAGGACAGGCAACTATGGCTACACCTTC
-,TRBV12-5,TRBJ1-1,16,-,CASGLATAGRDTEAFF,TGTGCTAGTGGTTTGGCAACCGCGGGGCGGGACACTGAAGCTTTCTTT
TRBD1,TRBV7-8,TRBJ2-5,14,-,CASSLIRGFETQYF,TGTGCCAGCAGCTTAATCAGGGGGTTTGAGACCCAGTACTTC
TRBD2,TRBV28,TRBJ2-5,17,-,CASSLPGTSGSSETQYF,TGTGCCAGCAGTTTACCGGGGACTAGCGGGAGCTCAGAGACCCAGTACTTC
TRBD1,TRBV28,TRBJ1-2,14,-,CASSAGTGLGGYTF,TGTGCCAGCAGTGCCGGGACAGGGTTGGGAGGCTACACCTTC
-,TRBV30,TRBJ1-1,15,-,CAWSVRGPPVAEAFF,TGTGCCTGGAGTGTACGAGGTCCTCCAGTGGCTGAAGCTTTCTTT
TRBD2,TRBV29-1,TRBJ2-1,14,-,CSVEARLAATRKFF,TGCAGCGTTGAAGCCCGACTAGCGGCCACTCGCAAGTTCTTC
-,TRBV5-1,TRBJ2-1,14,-,CASSFGSEYNEQFF,TGCGCCAGCAGCTTTGGTAGCGAGTACAATGAGCAGTTCTTC